This T cell receptor (beta chain) originates from a study of CD8+ T cells in alopecia areata. Germline trimming cut 5 bases from V and 3 bases from J; bases unmatched to any gene: 3. CDR1 SEHNR and CDR2 FQNEAQ come from the germline V gene (reference sequence). This CDR3 is 13 amino acids long. This clone has a handful of counts. Treatment described: oral pan-JAK inhibitor, 5-10 mg twice daily. In each case, RNA was isolated and then reverse transcribed into cDNA as the sequencing template. Method: immunoSEQ multiplex PCR; TCRdb's copy keeps in-frame clones and lacks some. Altogether a few hundred thousand clones are present, around two fifths being singletons, with the ten largest covering around 0.48%.

The material was CD4+ T cells sorted from blood, obtained between weeks 30 and 35, from a patient treated with tofacitinib. The TCR was taken from a human donor with alopecia areata. The chain links TRBV7-9 to TRBJ2-7; 8 bases match TRBD1. CDR3: CASSPGTGYEQYF. CDR3 sequence (DNA): TGTGCCAGCAGCCCGGGGACAGGCTACGAGCAGTACTTC.